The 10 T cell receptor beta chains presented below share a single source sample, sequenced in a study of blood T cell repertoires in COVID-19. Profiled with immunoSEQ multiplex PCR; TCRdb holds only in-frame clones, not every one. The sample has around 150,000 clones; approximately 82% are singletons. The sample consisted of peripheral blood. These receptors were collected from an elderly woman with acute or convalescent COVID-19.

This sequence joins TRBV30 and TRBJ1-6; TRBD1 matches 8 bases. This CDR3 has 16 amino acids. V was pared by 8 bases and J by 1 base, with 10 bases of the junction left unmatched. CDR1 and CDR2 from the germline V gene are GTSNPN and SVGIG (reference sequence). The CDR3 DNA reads TGTGCCCAGGGGGCGCAGGGAAGTTCCTATAATTCACCCCTCCACTTT. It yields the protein CAQGAQGSSYNSPLHF.

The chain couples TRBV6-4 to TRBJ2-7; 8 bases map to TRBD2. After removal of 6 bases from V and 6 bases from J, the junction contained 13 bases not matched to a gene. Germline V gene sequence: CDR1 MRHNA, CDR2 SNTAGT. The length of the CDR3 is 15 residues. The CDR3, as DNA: TGTGCCAGCAGCCCAGGGTGGGGACTAGGAGGCGAGCAGTACTTC. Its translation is CASSPGWGLGGEQYF.

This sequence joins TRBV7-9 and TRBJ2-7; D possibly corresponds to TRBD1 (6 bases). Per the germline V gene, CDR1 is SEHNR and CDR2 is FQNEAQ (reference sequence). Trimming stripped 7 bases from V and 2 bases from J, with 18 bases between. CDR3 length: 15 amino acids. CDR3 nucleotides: TGTGCCAGCACTTCATCAGGGGTTAACCCCTACGAGCAGTACTTC. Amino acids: CASTSSGVNPYEQYF.

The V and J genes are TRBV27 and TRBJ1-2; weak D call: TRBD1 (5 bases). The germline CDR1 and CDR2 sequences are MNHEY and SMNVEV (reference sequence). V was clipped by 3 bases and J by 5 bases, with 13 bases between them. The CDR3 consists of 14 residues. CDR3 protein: CASSLVLGGYGYTF. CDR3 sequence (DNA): TGTGCCAGCAGTTTGGTGTTGGGGGGGTATGGCTACACCTTC.

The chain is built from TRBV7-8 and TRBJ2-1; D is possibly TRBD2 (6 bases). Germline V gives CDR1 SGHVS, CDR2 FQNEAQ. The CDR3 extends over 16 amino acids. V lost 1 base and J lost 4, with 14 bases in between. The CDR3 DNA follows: TGTGCCAGCAGCTTAGGGGCGGGAACCGTATACAATGAGCAGTTCTTC. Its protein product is CASSLGAGTVYNEQFF.

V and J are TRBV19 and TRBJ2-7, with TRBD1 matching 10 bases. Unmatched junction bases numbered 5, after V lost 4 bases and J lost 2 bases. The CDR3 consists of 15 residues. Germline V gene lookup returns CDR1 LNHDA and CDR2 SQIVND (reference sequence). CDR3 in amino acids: CASSNPGQGTYEQYF. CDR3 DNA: TGTGCCAGTAGTAACCCGGGACAGGGGACCTACGAGCAGTACTTC.

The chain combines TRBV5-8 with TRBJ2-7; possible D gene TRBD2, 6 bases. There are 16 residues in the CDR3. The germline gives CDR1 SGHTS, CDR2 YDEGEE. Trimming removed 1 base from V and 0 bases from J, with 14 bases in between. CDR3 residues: CASSLSGTLVSYEQYF. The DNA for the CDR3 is TGTGCCAGCAGCTTGTCTGGGACTTTAGTCTCCTACGAGCAGTACTTC.

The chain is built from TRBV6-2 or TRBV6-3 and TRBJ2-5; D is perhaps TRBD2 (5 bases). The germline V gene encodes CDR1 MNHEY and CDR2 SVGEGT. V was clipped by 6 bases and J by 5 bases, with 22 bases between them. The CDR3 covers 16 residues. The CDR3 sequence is CASSRRRPQGGETQYF. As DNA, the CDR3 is TGTGCCAGCAGCCGCCGGAGGCCTCAAGGCGGGGAGACCCAGTACTTC.

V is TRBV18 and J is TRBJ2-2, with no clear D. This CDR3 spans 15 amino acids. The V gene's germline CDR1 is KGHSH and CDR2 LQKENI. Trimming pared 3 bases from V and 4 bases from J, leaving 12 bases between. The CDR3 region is CASSPIDDSTGELFF. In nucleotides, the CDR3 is TGTGCCAGCTCACCGATCGACGACTCCACCGGGGAGCTGTTTTTT.

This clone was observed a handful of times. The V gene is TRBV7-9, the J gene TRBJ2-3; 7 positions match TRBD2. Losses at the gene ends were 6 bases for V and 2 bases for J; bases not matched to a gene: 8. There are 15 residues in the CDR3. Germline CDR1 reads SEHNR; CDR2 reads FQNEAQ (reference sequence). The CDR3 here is CASSTGLHLTDTQYF. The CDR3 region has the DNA TGTGCCAGCAGTACGGGACTACACCTCACAGATACGCAGTATTTT.